A single sample is the source of the 20 T cell receptor beta chains below, sequenced in a study of STAT5B mutations in CD4+ large granular lymphocyte leukemia (dated by TCRdb to between 2021 and 2023). The library was obtained by the immunoSEQ multiplex PCR assay. TCRdb holds this immuneACCESS table with in-frame rearrangements only. Some clones are missing; in checked studies, unresolved V genes explain under half, and the rest has no known cause. This sample gives almost 8,500 clones in total; about 90% of them show up just once. The ten largest clones represent 50% of the sample. The specimen sequenced was PBMCs. These receptors came from a woman in her 70s with CD4+ T-cell large granular lymphocyte leukemia.

The chain has TRBV5-6 and TRBJ1-5; possible D gene TRBD1, 5 bases. Trimming removed 5 bases at V and 1 base at J, with 16 bases between. Germline CDR1 is SGHDT and CDR2 is YYEEEE. The CDR3 runs to 16 residues. CDR3 loop: CASSSRGGLSNQPQHF. Written as DNA, the CDR3 is TGTGCCAGCAGTTCGCGGGGGGGTTTGAGCAATCAGCCCCAGCATTTT.

This rearrangement joins TRBV5-1 to TRBJ2-5; D not certain. CDR1 SGHRS and CDR2 YFSETQ come from the germline V gene. CDR3 length: 14 residues. With 2 bases removed from V and 4 bases from J, the gap between germline ends came to 12 bases. CDR3: CASSFTAVGETQYF. The DNA of the CDR3 is TGCGCCAGCAGCTTTACGGCGGTCGGAGAGACCCAGTACTTC.

The count of this clone is one. CDR3 amino acids: CASSLVPLRRAYEQYF. In DNA form, the CDR3 reads TGCGCCAGCAGCTTGGTCCCGCTGCGTAGGGCTTACGAGCAGTACTTC. The rearrangement uses TRBV5-1 and TRBJ2-7; no firm D call. The V end was cut by 0 bases, the J end by 4 bases, with 17 bases between. Germline CDR1 is SGHRS and CDR2 is YFSETQ. The CDR3 spans 16 residues.

J is TRBJ2-1 and V is TRBV10-3; a weak D match, TRBD2 (6 bases). V shed 10 bases and J shed 9 bases, with 22 bases lying between them. Germline V gene sequence: CDR1 ENHRY, CDR2 SYGVKD. CDR3 length: 14 amino acids. The CDR3 region has the DNA TGTGCCACCAATACGGGTCTAGCGAATGGTGAGCAGTTCTTC. It codes for CATNTGLANGEQFF.

V usage is TRBV5-1 and J usage is TRBJ1-6; unclear D gene. The length of the CDR3 is 13 residues. V lost 4 bases to trimming and J lost 7 bases, with 9 bases between them. The V gene's germline CDR1 is SGHRS and CDR2 YFSETQ. In DNA form, the CDR3 reads TGCGCCAGCAGCCCAGAGCGGAATTCACCCCTCCACTTT. This encodes CASSPERNSPLHF.

The chain combines TRBV5-1 with TRBJ2-1; 7 bases fit TRBD2. There are 14 residues in the CDR3. J was trimmed by 6 bases and V by 6 bases; bases with no gene match: 9. The V gene's germline CDR1 is SGHRS and CDR2 YFSETQ. The CDR3 region is CASTPGWEGNEQFF. CDR3 in DNA: TGCGCCAGCACCCCCGGGTGGGAGGGCAATGAGCAGTTCTTC.

This rearrangement joins TRBV19 to TRBJ1-2; D gene unclear. The germline V gene encodes CDR1 LNHDA and CDR2 SQIVND (reference sequence). CDR3 length: 12 residues. Trimming shortened V by 6 bases and J by 5 bases, and 10 bases separated the two germline ends. CDR3 amino acids: CASSTIAYGYTF. The CDR3 bases are TGTGCCAGTAGCACAATAGCTTATGGCTACACCTTC.

The gene calls are TRBV5-4 and TRBJ2-5; TRBD2 matches 7 bases. Germline CDR1 reads SGHNT; CDR2 reads YYREEE (reference sequence). V shed 4 bases, J shed 4 bases, and the junction held 10 bases outside the gene matches. CDR3 length: 15 amino acids. The CDR3 is CASSLIGVAGETQYF. The CDR3, as DNA: TGTGCCAGCAGCCTGATTGGTGTAGCGGGAGAGACCCAGTACTTC.

The J gene is TRBJ2-7, the V gene TRBV18; D uncertain. The CDR3 length is 15 residues. Germline values: CDR1 KGHSH, CDR2 LQKENI. V gave up 6 bases and J gave up 4 bases, with 19 bases separating them. The CDR3 sequence is CASSPGSSPLYEQYF. CDR3 nucleotides: TGTGCCAGCTCCCCTGGGTCCTCCCCCTTATACGAGCAGTACTTC.

The CDR3 protein is CASSLTRQGGRTGELFF. The CDR3, as DNA: TGTGCCAGCAGCTTAACTAGACAAGGCGGACGGACCGGGGAGCTGTTTTTT. The chain couples TRBV5-5 to TRBJ2-2; the D gene is possibly TRBD2 (5 bases). CDR1 is SGHKS and CDR2 is YYEKEE in the germline V gene (reference sequence). There are 17 residues in the CDR3. V was pared by 2 bases and J by 5 bases, with 19 bases between.

V and J are TRBV29-1 and TRBJ1-3; D is possibly TRBD1 (5 bases). The CDR3 runs 15 residues. Germline CDR1 reads SQVTM; CDR2 reads ANQGSEA. V was shortened by 0 bases and J by 11 bases, with 20 bases between the two germline ends. The CDR3 DNA reads as TGCAGCGTTGAAGATCTTAGGGCTGGGTCGGGGGCCATATATTTT. Translated: CSVEDLRAGSGAIYF.

The chain uses TRBV10-3 and TRBJ2-5; 7 bases map to TRBD2. Germline loops: CDR1 ENHRY, CDR2 SYGVKD. The CDR3 extends over 13 amino acids. Trimming cost V 8 bases and J 2 bases; bases outside gene matches: 5. CDR3: CAIGRGLQETQYF. CDR3 in DNA: TGTGCCATCGGCCGGGGACTACAAGAGACCCAGTACTTC.

This clone has just one count. This chain uses TRBV30 with TRBJ1-5; a weak D match, TRBD1 (6 bases). The CDR3 spans 13 residues. Germline lookup yields CDR1 GTSNPN and CDR2 SVGIG (reference sequence). Trimming took off 4 bases at V and 2 bases at J, with 9 bases between the two ends. CDR3 loop: CAWKGGGNQPQHF. The CDR3 DNA sequence: TGTGCCTGGAAAGGGGGTGGCAATCAGCCCCAGCATTTT.

This clone has only a few counts. The chain joins TRBV27 to TRBJ2-7, with 8 bases identical to TRBD1. With 5 bases clipped from V and 3 bases from J, the junction kept 12 bases outside the gene matches. The CDR3 loop spans 16 amino acids. The germline V gene encodes CDR1 MNHEY and CDR2 SMNVEV (reference sequence). The CDR3 loop is CASSPYSGQVSYEQYF. The CDR3 DNA is TGTGCCAGCAGTCCCTACTCGGGACAGGTTAGCTACGAGCAGTACTTC.

The V gene is TRBV7-3, the J gene TRBJ2-2; 9 bases are shared with TRBD1. CDR3 size: 14 residues. CDR1 and CDR2 from the germline V gene are SGHTA and FQGTGA. J was trimmed by 6 bases and V by 1 base; bases with no gene match: 0. The CDR3 DNA reads as TGTGCCAGCAGCTTAAGGGACAGGGCCGGGGAGCTGTTTTTT. This sequence encodes CASSLRDRAGELFF.

This chain connects TRBV5-1 to TRBJ1-2; 7 nucleotides match TRBD1. V lost 4 bases and J lost 0; bases outside the gene matches: 6. Germline lookup yields CDR1 SGHRS and CDR2 YFSETQ. The CDR3 contains 15 residues. The CDR3 nucleotides are TGCGCCAGCAGCCCCGGGACAGCAGCTAACTATGGCTACACCTTC. It encodes CASSPGTAANYGYTF. The variable domain in full, completed from reference TRBV5-1 and TRBJ1-2, reads KAGVTQTPRYLIKTRGQQVTLSCSPISGHRSVSWYQQTPGQGLQFLFEYFSETQRNKGNFPGRFSGRQFSNSRSEMNVSTLELGDSALYLCASSPGTAANYGYTFGSGTRLTVV.

The V and J genes are TRBV5-4 and TRBJ2-1, with unresolved D. Trimming took off 7 bases at V and 6 bases at J, with 8 bases between the two ends. The V gene's germline CDR1 is SGHNT and CDR2 YYREEE (reference sequence). The CDR3 contains 11 residues. As DNA, the CDR3 is TGTGCCAGCGGCATGGTCAATGAGCAGTTCTTC. This codes for CASGMVNEQFF.

The V call is TRBV29-1, the J call TRBJ1-1; the D is unclear. Trimming removed 4 bases at V and 3 bases at J, with 15 bases between. The germline CDR1 and CDR2 sequences are SQVTM and ANQGSEA. CDR3 length: 14 residues. The CDR3 DNA reads as TGCAGCGTTGTTGTAGGCAACATGGACACTGAAGCTTTCTTT. Protein product: CSVVVGNMDTEAFF.

The rearrangement uses TRBV19 and TRBJ1-6, with TRBD1 matching over 7 bases. This CDR3 contains 13 residues. The junction had 8 bases not matched to a gene; V was cut back by 11 bases and J by 7 bases. The V gene's germline CDR1 is LNHDA and CDR2 SQIVND (reference sequence). CDR3 DNA: TGTGCCGGGTCGGACAGGTTAAATTCACCCCTCCACTTT. Translating gives CAGSDRLNSPLHF.

The chain joins TRBV30 to TRBJ1-4, with D tentatively TRBD1 (5 bases). Germline-derived CDR1 and CDR2 are GTSNPN and SVGIG (reference sequence). The CDR3 is made up of 16 amino acids. V lost 0 bases to trimming and J lost 0 bases, with 11 bases between them. CDR3 coding DNA: TGTGCCTGGAGTGTACGACAGCTTGCAACTAATGAAAAACTGTTTTTT. It translates to CAWSVRQLATNEKLFF. The full variable domain, rest sourced from reference TRBV30 and TRBJ1-4, is SQTIHQWPATLVQPVGSPLSLECTVEGTSNPNLYWYRQAAGRGLQLLFYSVGIGQISSEVPQNLSASRPQDRQFILSSKKLLLSDSGFYLCAWSVRQLATNEKLFFGSGTQLSVL.